The next 6 T cell receptor beta chains were all read from a single sample in a study of graft-versus-host responses after intestinal transplantation. The protocol was immunoSEQ multiplex PCR, while the TCRdb copy is restricted to in-frame clones and leaves out a portion. The sample carries about 120,000 clones, 85% to 95% recorded once. The antigens for these receptors are not known. The starting material was unstimulated CD4+ T cells sorted from spleen or lymph node cells, obtained before intestinal transplant. The receptors come from a human donor who received an intestinal transplant.

This chain joins TRBV6-5 and TRBJ1-3; no clear D gene. The V and J ends lost 8 bases and 0 bases respectively, with 14 bases between them. The V gene's germline CDR1 is MNHEY and CDR2 SVGAGI. The CDR3 is 15 residues long. The CDR3 loop is CASRPLLGSGNTIYF. DNA of the CDR3: TGTGCCAGCCGCCCCCTCCTGGGCTCTGGAAACACCATATATTTT.

The count of this clone is one. V is TRBV30 and J is TRBJ2-7; D is possibly TRBD1 or TRBD2 (6 bases each). Trimming took off 0 bases at V and 7 bases at J, with 19 bases between the two ends. There are 15 residues in the CDR3. From germline, CDR1 is GTSNPN and CDR2 SVGIG (reference sequence). Written as DNA, the CDR3 is TGTGCCTGGAGTGTCCTCCCGGGGGCTGGGGGGGAGCAGTACTTC. As protein: CAWSVLPGAGGEQYF.

This clone is a singleton in its sample. This rearrangement joins TRBV7-9 to TRBJ2-5; D might be TRBD1 or TRBD2, each matching 5 bases. Germline V gene sequence: CDR1 SEHNR, CDR2 FQNEAQ (reference sequence). There are 14 residues in the CDR3. The V end lost 2 bases, the J end lost 8 bases, and 15 bases lay between the germline ends. CDR3 loop: CASSLTGPSETQYF. The CDR3 nucleotides are TGTGCCAGCAGCTTAACGGGACCTTCTGAAACCCAGTACTTC.

For the CDR3, the DNA is TGTGCCAGCAGTCCCGGGTGGGGGAGAGAGACAGATACGCAGTATTTT. It translates to CASSPGWGRETDTQYF. This sequence joins TRBV9 and TRBJ2-3; D possibly matches TRBD1 or TRBD2 (5 bases each). Between the trimmed V and J ends, which lost 5 bases and 3 bases, there was a span of 19 bases. This CDR3 contains 16 residues. CDR1 SGDLS and CDR2 YYNGEE come from the germline V gene. Together with reference TRBV9 and TRBJ2-3, the CDR3 gives the full variable domain: DSGVTQTPKHLITATGQRVTLRCSPRSGDLSVYWYQQSLDQGLQFLIQYYNGEERAKGNILERFSAQQFPDLHSELNLSSLELGDSALYFCASSPGWGRETDTQYFGPGTRLTVL.

The rearrangement uses TRBV5-4 and TRBJ1-4; TRBD1 matches at 7 bases. CDR1 and CDR2 (germline): SGHNT, YYREEE (reference sequence). V gave up 1 base and J gave up 0 bases; unmatched junction bases: 3. This CDR3 has 16 residues. The DNA for the CDR3 is TGTGCCAGCAGCTTGCGCAGGGGGGCAACTAATGAAAAACTGTTTTTT. Translating gives CASSLRRGATNEKLFF. The full variable domain, rest sourced from reference TRBV5-4 and TRBJ1-4, is ETGVTQSPTHLIKTRGQQVTLRCSSQSGHNTVSWYQQALGQGPQFIFQYYREEENGRGNFPPRFSGLQFPNYSSELNVNALELDDSALYLCASSLRRGATNEKLFFGSGTQLSVL.

The chain links TRBV11-2 to TRBJ1-1; a weak D match, TRBD1 (6 bases). This CDR3 comprises 15 residues. Germline CDR1 reads SGHAT; CDR2 reads FQNNGV. V dropped 1 base and J dropped 4 bases, with 13 bases sitting between them. The CDR3 sequence is CASSLVRTALTEAFF. The CDR3 coding sequence is TGTGCCAGCAGCTTAGTAAGGACAGCGCTCACTGAAGCTTTCTTT.